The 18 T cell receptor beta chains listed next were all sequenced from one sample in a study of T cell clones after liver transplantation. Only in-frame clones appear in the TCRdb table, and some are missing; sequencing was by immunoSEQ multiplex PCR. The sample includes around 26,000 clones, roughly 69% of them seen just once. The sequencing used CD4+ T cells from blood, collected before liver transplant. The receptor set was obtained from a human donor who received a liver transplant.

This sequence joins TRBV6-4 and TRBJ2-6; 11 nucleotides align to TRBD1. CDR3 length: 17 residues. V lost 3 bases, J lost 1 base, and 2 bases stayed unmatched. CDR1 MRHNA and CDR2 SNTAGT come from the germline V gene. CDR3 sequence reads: CASSEGQGVSGANVLTF. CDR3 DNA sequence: TGTGCCAGCAGTGAGGGACAGGGGGTATCTGGGGCCAACGTCCTGACTTTC.

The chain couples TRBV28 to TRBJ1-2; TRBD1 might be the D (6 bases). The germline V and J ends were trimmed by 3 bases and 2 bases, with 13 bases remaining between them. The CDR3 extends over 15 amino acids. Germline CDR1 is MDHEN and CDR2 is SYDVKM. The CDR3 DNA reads TGTGCCAGCAGTTTTCCTGCCACAGGGAACTATGGCTACACCTTC. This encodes CASSFPATGNYGYTF.

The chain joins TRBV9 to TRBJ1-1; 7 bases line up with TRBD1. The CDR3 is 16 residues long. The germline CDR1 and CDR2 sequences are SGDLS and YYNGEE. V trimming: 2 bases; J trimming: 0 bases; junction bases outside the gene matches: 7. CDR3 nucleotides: TGTGCCAGCAGCGTTACTCAGGGGGGAATGAACACTGAAGCTTTCTTT. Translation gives CASSVTQGGMNTEAFF.

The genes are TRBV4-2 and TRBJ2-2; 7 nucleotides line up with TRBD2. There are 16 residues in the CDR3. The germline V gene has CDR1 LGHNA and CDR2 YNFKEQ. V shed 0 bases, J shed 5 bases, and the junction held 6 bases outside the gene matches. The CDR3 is CASSQESGGGTGELFF. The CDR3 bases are TGTGCCAGCAGCCAAGAGTCCGGCGGGGGTACCGGGGAGCTGTTTTTT.

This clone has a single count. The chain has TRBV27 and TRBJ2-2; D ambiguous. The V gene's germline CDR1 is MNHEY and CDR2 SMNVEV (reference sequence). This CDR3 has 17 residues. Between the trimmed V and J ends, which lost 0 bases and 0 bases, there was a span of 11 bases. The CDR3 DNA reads TGTGCCAGCAGTTTATCGAAAGACACAGCGAACACCGGGGAGCTGTTTTTT. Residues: CASSLSKDTANTGELFF.

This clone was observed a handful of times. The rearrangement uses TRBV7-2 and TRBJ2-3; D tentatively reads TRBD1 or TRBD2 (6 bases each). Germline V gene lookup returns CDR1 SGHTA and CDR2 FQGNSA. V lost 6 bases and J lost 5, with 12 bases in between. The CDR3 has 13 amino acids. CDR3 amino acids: CASRGGVGDTQYF. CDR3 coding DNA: TGTGCCAGCAGGGGGGGCGTGGGAGATACGCAGTATTTT.

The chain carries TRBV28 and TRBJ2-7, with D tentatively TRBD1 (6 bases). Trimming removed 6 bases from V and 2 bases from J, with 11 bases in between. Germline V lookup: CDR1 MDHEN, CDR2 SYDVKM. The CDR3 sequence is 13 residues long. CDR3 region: CASRPGQTYEQYF. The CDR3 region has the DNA TGTGCCAGCAGGCCGGGACAAACCTACGAGCAGTACTTC.

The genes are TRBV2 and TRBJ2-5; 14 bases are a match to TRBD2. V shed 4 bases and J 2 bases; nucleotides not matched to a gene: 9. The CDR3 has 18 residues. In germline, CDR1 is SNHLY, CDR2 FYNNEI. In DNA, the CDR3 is TGTGCCAGCAGTGGTCTACAGGGGACTAGCGGGGGACAAGAGACCCAGTACTTC. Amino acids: CASSGLQGTSGGQETQYF. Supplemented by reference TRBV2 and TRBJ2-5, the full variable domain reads EPEVTQTPSHQVTQMGQEVILRCVPISNHLYFYWYRQILGQKVEFLVSFYNNEISEKSEIFDDQFSVERPDGSNFTLKIRSTKLEDSAMYFCASSGLQGTSGGQETQYFGPGTRLLVL.

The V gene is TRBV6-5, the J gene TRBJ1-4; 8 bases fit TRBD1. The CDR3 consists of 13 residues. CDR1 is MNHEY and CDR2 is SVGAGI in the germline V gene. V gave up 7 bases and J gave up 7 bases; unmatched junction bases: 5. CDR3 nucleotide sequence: TGTGCCAGCAAGCAGGGGGCTGGTGAAAAACTGTTTTTT. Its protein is CASKQGAGEKLFF.

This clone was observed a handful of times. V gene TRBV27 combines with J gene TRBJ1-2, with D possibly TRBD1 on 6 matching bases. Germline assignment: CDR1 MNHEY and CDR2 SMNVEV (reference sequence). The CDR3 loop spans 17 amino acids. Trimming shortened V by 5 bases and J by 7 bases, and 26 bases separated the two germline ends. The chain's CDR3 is CASSPWVGGGGMRGYTF. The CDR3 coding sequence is TGTGCCAGCAGTCCATGGGTTGGAGGGGGAGGGATGCGTGGCTACACCTTC.

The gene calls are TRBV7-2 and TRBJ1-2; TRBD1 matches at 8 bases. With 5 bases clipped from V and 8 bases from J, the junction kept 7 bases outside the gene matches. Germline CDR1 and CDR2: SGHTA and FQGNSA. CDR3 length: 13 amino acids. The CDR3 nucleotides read TGTGCCAGCAGCCCGGACAGGGTTAAGGGCTACACCTTC. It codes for CASSPDRVKGYTF.

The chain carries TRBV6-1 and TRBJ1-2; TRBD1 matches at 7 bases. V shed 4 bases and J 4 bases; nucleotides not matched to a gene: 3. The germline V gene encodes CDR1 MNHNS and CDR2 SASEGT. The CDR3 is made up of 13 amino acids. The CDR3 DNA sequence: TGTGCCAGCAGTGTAGACAGGGTCTATGGCTACACCTTC. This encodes CASSVDRVYGYTF.

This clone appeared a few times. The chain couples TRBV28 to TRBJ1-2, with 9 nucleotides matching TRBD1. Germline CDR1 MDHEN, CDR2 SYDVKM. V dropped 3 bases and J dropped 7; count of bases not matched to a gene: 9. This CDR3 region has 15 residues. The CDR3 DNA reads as TGTGCCAGCAGTTTGAGGTTTCGGACAGGGGCTGGCTACACCTTC. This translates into CASSLRFRTGAGYTF.

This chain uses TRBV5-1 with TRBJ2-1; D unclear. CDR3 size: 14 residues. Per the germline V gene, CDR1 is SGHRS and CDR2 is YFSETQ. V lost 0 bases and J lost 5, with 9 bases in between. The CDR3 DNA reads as TGCGCCAGCAGCTTGGACAGCCACGACAATGAGCAGTTCTTC. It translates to CASSLDSHDNEQFF.

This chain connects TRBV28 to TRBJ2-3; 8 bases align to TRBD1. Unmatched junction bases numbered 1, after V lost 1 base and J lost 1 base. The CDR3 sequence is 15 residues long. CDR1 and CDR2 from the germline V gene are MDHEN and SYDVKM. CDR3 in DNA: TGTGCCAGCAGTTTATCAGGGGGCCGCACAGATACGCAGTATTTT. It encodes CASSLSGGRTDTQYF.

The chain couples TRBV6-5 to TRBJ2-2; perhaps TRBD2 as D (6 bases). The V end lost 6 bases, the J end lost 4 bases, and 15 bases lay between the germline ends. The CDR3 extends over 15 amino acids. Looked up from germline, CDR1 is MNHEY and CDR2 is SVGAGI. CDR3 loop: CASRLRGSGTGELFF. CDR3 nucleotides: TGTGCCAGCAGGCTACGGGGGTCTGGCACCGGGGAGCTGTTTTTT.

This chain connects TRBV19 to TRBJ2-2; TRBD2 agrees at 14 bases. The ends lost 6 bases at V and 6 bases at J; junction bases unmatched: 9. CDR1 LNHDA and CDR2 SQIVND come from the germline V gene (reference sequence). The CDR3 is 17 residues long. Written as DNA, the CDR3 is TGTGCCAGTAGCAGAGGACTAGCGGGAGGTGGAGCCGGGGAGCTGTTTTTT. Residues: CASSRGLAGGGAGELFF.

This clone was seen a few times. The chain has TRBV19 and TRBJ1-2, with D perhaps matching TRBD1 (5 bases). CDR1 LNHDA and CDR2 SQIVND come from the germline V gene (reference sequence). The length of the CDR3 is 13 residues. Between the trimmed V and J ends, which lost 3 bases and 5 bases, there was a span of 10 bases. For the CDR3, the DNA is TGTGCCAGTAGTATTGGGGCACGATATGGCTACACCTTC. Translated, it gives CASSIGARYGYTF.